The present entry profiles one T cell receptor (beta chain) with its context. The second PCR ran about 6 to 12 cycles with a sample-barcoded 5' primer and J-beta primers. MiXCR, applied by TCRdb to the 5' RACE reads, yields one record per CDR3 protein. The top ten clones hold about 7.7% of a sample with roughly 1,700,000 distinct CDR3 sequences, approximately 28% of them seen once. This record comes from a study of blood T cells in healthy people across ages. CDR3 length: 11 residues. Germline CDR1 and CDR2: DFQATT and SNEGSKA (reference sequence). Trimming shortened V by 3 bases and J by 7 bases, and 6 bases separated the two germline ends.

This rearrangement joins TRBV20-1 to TRBJ1-4; D not certain. The sequence was obtained from a woman aged 30 to 39 in good health. Material: blood. For the CDR3, the DNA is TGCAGTGCTAGGGGGAGTGAAAAACTGTTTTTT. This encodes CSARGSEKLFF.